This is a list of T cell receptor beta chains from one sample in a study of T-cell reconstitution after alpha-beta-depleted transplantation in children. One entry per CDR3 protein, called by TCRdb with MiXCR from the PCR reads. The sample shows about 830,000 distinct CDR3 sequences, under 20% of them seen only once. Sequences were derived from PBMCs, mostly from graft donor cells, sampled 360 days after TCRalphabeta/CD19-depleted stem cell transplant. The receptors were sampled from a male patient younger than 18 who had a stem cell transplant for acute lymphoblastic leukemia, so the T cells may come from the graft donor. CDR3s include the opening cysteine and the closing phenylalanine or tryptophan. The D gene is left open where the match is weak. Clone size is not always given. Where it is, it says once, few, many or a class for expanded clones.

v_gene,abundance,j_gene,d_gene,CDR3nt,CDR3aa
TRBV12-3/TRBV12-4,many,TRBJ2-3,TRBD2,TGTGCCAGCAGTTTAAGCGGGAGAACAGATACGCAGTATTTT,CASSLSGRTDTQYF
TRBV3-1,NA,TRBJ1-5,TRBD1,TGTGCCAGCAGCCGAAATACCGGGACAGGTGTGTCGGGCCAGCATTTT,CASSRNTGTGVSGQHF
TRBV12-3/TRBV12-4,many,TRBJ2-1,TRBD2,TGTGCCAGCAGCAGGACTAGCGGGAGAAAAGGCAATGAGCAGTTCTTC,CASSRTSGRKGNEQFF
TRBV4-1,few,TRBJ2-2,TRBD1,TGCGCCAGCAGCCCGCGGGACAGGCGCCTTAACACCGGGGAGCTGTTTTTT,CASSPRDRRLNTGELFF
TRBV6-5,few,TRBJ2-3,TRBD1,TGTGCCAGTAAGACAGGGTCAGATACGCAGTATTTT,CASKTGSDTQYF
TRBV11-2,few,TRBJ2-1,TRBD2,TGTGCCAGCAGCGAAGGACTAGCGGGAGGGCCGTCGGTGAGCTCGCAGTTCTTC,CASSEGLAGGPSVSSQFF
TRBV7-9,many,TRBJ2-5,NA,TGTGCCAGCAGCTTGGCCCTATCCAGGGAGGAGGAGACCCAGTACTTC,CASSLALSREEETQYF
TRBV2,NA,TRBJ2-7,NA,TGTGCCAGCAGTGAGGTTATCTGGGCAGGTAACCACGAGCAGTACTTC,CASSEVIWAGNHEQYF
TRBV6-1,few,TRBJ2-5,TRBD1,TGTGCCAGTATACCTGGGACAGGGGGTCAAGAGACCCAGTACTTC,CASIPGTGGQETQYF
TRBV15,few,TRBJ2-7,NA,TGTGCCACCAGCTGGGGACATCGTTACGAGCAGTACTTC,CATSWGHRYEQYF
TRBV5-1,many,TRBJ2-3,TRBD2,TGCGCCAGCAGCTTGGAACCCGGGACTAGTAGCACAGATACGCAGTATTTT,CASSLEPGTSSTDTQYF
TRBV12-3/TRBV12-4,NA,TRBJ2-5,NA,TGTGCCAGCAGCTCCCTGGCCGTGGCCCAGTACTTC,CASSSLAVAQYF
TRBV3-1,NA,TRBJ2-1,NA,TGTGCCAGCAGCCGAGCGGCCGGATTCTCAACCAATGAGCAGTTCTTC,CASSRAAGFSTNEQFF
TRBV12-3/TRBV12-4,many,TRBJ1-2,TRBD1,TGTGCCAGCAGTTTTTTGGACAGGGGTCCCTATGGCTACACCTTC,CASSFLDRGPYGYTF
TRBV29-1,few,TRBJ2-1,NA,TGCAGCGTATTTGGACCTACGAACAATGAGCAGTTCTTC,CSVFGPTNNEQFF
TRBV15,NA,TRBJ2-3,TRBD2,TGTGCCACCAGCAGTACTACGGGAGGGCGGACAGATACGCAGTATTTT,CATSSTTGGRTDTQYF
TRBV24-1,few,TRBJ2-2,NA,TGTGCCACCAGTGATTTGCGGAACACCGGGGAGCTGTTTTTT,CATSDLRNTGELFF
TRBV11-2,NA,TRBJ2-1,NA,TGTGCCAGCAGCCCAATGGGTAGGGGGGATGAGCAGTTCTTC,CASSPMGRGDEQFF
TRBV29-1,NA,TRBJ2-7,TRBD1,TGCAGCGTCGGGACAGGGGGGTCCTACGAGCAGTACTTC,CSVGTGGSYEQYF
TRBV6-5,NA,TRBJ2-6,NA,TGTGCCAGCAGTTACGGAGGGGTTGGGGCGTATGGGGCCAACGTCCTGACTTTC,CASSYGGVGAYGANVLTF
TRBV28,few,TRBJ2-1,NA,TGTGCCAGCAGTTTCCCGGGGGCTATGCAGTTCTTC,CASSFPGAMQFF
TRBV4-1,few,TRBJ2-1,TRBD2,TGCGCCAGCAGCCAAGGACGAGCGGGAGGGCCGGTCCACAATGAGCAGTTCTTC,CASSQGRAGGPVHNEQFF
TRBV5-1,few,TRBJ2-3,TRBD1,TGCGCCAGCAACCAGGGGGCTAGCACAGATACGCAGTATTTT,CASNQGASTDTQYF
TRBV7-8,few,TRBJ2-5,NA,TGTGCCAGCAGCTTCCCGGGGACGGCGAAAGAGACCCAGTACTTC,CASSFPGTAKETQYF
TRBV29-1,few,TRBJ2-7,TRBD1,TGCAGCGTCCGCAGGACAGGGCTCGCCGAGCAGTACTTC,CSVRRTGLAEQYF
TRBV7-9,many,TRBJ2-5,NA,TGTGCCAGCAGCTTAGCCGGGCAGCGAGAGACCCAGTACTTC,CASSLAGQRETQYF
TRBV10-3,many,TRBJ2-7,TRBD2,TGTGCCATCACCCCCCGGGAGGGGTCCTACGAGCAGTACTTC,CAITPREGSYEQYF
TRBV12-3/TRBV12-4,NA,TRBJ1-2,NA,TGTGCCATCCTCCGGGGCTATTTACTTGGCTACACCTTC,CAILRGYLLGYTF
TRBV4-1,NA,TRBJ2-7,TRBD1,TGCGCCAGCAGCCAAGCCGGGACAGGGACCTCCTACGAGCAGTACTTC,CASSQAGTGTSYEQYF
TRBV12-3/TRBV12-4,few,TRBJ2-5,TRBD2,TGTGCCAGCAGTTTAAGCCTTAGTAGGATAGCGGGCCAAGAGACCCAGTACTTC,CASSLSLSRIAGQETQYF
TRBV4-2,few,TRBJ1-2,NA,TGTGCCAGCAGCCAAGAATTGGTGGGAGGGACTGTCTATGGCTACACCTTC,CASSQELVGGTVYGYTF
TRBV14,many,TRBJ2-1,TRBD2,TGTGCCAGCAGCCGTGCGGGAGGGTCCTACAATGAGCAGTTCTTC,CASSRAGGSYNEQFF
TRBV7-9,many,TRBJ2-1,TRBD2,TGTGCCAGCGGAACTAGCGGGAGGGCTAATGAGCAGTTCTTC,CASGTSGRANEQFF
TRBV20-1,NA,TRBJ2-3,NA,TGCAGTGCTAGAGATGGCTTAGGAAATACGCAGTATTTT,CSARDGLGNTQYF
TRBV12-5,NA,TRBJ2-2,NA,TGTGCTAGTGGTCTCGGGACAACGAGCACCGGGGAGCTGTTTTTT,CASGLGTTSTGELFF
TRBV7-9,many,TRBJ2-3,NA,TGTGCCAGCAGCCAGGGACCCTACGAAGATACGCAGTATTTT,CASSQGPYEDTQYF
TRBV29-1,few,TRBJ1-4,NA,TGCAGCGTCCGAGGCCGGGCAAGGGATGAAAAACTGTTTTTT,CSVRGRARDEKLFF
TRBV7-9,few,TRBJ2-7,NA,TGTGCCGGGGTTCGGGTAGGGTCCTACGAGCAGTACTTC,CAGVRVGSYEQYF
TRBV5-1,NA,TRBJ2-7,NA,TGCGCCAGCAGTCTCCATAGTCCGGGGCGAAGCTCCTACGAGCAGTACTTC,CASSLHSPGRSSYEQYF
TRBV7-8,few,TRBJ2-2,NA,TGTGCCAGCAGCTTAGGAGTTGGAGGGGTGTCCGGGGAGCTGTTTTTT,CASSLGVGGVSGELFF
TRBV5-1,NA,TRBJ2-3,NA,TGCGCCAGTGGGAGCAGGTGGGCGCGGCAGTCTAGCACAGATACGCAGTATTTT,CASGSRWARQSSTDTQYF
TRBV7-2,many,TRBJ2-3,NA,TGTGCCAGCAACAACCCAACAGATACGCAGTATTTT,CASNNPTDTQYF
TRBV6-1,few,TRBJ2-1,NA,TGTGCCAGCAGTGCCCAACGGGCCCAATGGTATAATGAGCAGTTCTTC,CASSAQRAQWYNEQFF
TRBV5-1,NA,TRBJ2-3,NA,TGCGCCAGCAGCTTGCCCTTGACAGGCACCCTAAGCACAGATACGCAGTATTTT,CASSLPLTGTLSTDTQYF
TRBV12-3/TRBV12-4,few,TRBJ2-1,TRBD2,TGTGCCAGTGCAGGACTAGCGGTATACAATGAGCAGTTCTTC,CASAGLAVYNEQFF
TRBV4-1,few,TRBJ2-7,TRBD2,TGCGCCAGCAGCCACCCTAGCGGGGCATCCTACGAGCAGTACTTC,CASSHPSGASYEQYF
TRBV12-3/TRBV12-4,NA,TRBJ1-1,NA,TGTGCCAGCAGTTCCCGGGAGGGGGGGAGCACTGAAGCTTTCTTT,CASSSREGGSTEAFF
TRBV7-6,few,TRBJ2-3,NA,TGTGCCAGCAGCTCATGGGGCGGAGGCACAGATACGCAGTATTTT,CASSSWGGGTDTQYF
TRBV9,few,TRBJ2-7,TRBD1,TGTGCCAGCAGCGCTTCCGGGACAGGGCCCTACGAGCAGTACTTC,CASSASGTGPYEQYF